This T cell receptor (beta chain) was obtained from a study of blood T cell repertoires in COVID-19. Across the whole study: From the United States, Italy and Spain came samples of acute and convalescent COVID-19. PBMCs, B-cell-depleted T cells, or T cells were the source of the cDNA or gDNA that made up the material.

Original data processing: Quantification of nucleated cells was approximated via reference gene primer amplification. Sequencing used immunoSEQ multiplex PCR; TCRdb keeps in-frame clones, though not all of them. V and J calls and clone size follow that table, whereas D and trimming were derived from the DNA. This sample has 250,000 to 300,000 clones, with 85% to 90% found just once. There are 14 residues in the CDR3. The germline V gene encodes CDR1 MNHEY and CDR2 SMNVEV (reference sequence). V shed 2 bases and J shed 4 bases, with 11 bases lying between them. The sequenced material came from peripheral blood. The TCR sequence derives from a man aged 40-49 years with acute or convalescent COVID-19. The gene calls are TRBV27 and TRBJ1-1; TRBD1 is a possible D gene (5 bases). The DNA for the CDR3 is TGTGCCAGCAGTTTAGGGGGGTGGAGCACTGAAGCTTTCTTT. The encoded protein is CASSLGGWSTEAFF.